These T cell receptor beta chains were read from a single sample in a study of lymphopenia after photon versus proton radiotherapy. The table came from immunoSEQ multiplex PCR; TCRdb's copy has only in-frame clones and leaves some out. The table includes tens of thousands of clones, around 84% detected once. Sequenced material: peripheral blood, taken from a patient treated with photon-based radiotherapy. The receptors here all came from a man between 60 and 70 years old with pancreatic cancer. The conserved cysteine and the conserved F or W are not part of the CDR3 here. The order of the fields is J gene, V gene, CDR3 protein.

TRBJ2-3 TRBV7-8 ASSPPSSSGTQY
TRBJ2-1 TRBV5-4 ASSPNRGLAGGAEQF
TRBJ1-1 TRBV7-9 ASSLTQGNTEAF
TRBJ2-3 TRBV7-2 ASSSQGTTEVGTQY
TRBJ2-3 TRBV10-3 AYGGVKDTQY
TRBJ2-7 TRBV7-9 ASSLGQGATYEQY
TRBJ1-2 TRBV25-1 ASSQHGYT
TRBJ1-2 TRBV9 ASSVDPGSVRGYT
TRBJ2-4 TRBV30 AWSGAVAKNIQY
TRBJ1-3 TRBV7-2 ASSLWDGGSGNTIY
TRBJ1-6 TRBV5-4 ASNTDSSYNSPLH
TRBJ1-3 TRBV5-8 ASSLNTIY
TRBJ1-2 TRBV4-2 ASSPNWGANYGYT
TRBJ2-1 TRBV12-5 ASGASEQF
TRBJ2-1 TRBV6-5 ASSYDLAPYNEQF
TRBJ1-1 TRBV18 ASSPGQASEAF
TRBJ1-6 TRBV7-2 ASSPAVGSPLH
TRBJ2-1 TRBV19 ASLGPGPYNEQF
TRBJ2-7 TRBV30 AWRGTVGSYEQY
TRBJ2-3 TRBV11-2 ASSLDVAGDTQY
TRBJ2-5 TRBV7-9 ASSLSSGRETQY
TRBJ1-2 TRBV29-1 SVALRGQASYVGYT
TRBJ2-5 TRBV10-1 ASSEHLQETQY
TRBJ1-1 TRBV7-8 ASSLVWENTEAF
TRBJ1-2 TRBV7-9 ASSLVYPGANANYGYT
TRBJ1-5 TRBV2 ASQGTENQPQH
TRBJ1-1 TRBV5-6 ASSLRGNEAF
TRBJ1-1 TRBV7-3 ASSLAGGGTEAF
TRBJ1-6 TRBV18 ASSPPGGTNSPLH
TRBJ2-2 TRBV7-9 ASSLASRAGRTGELF
TRBJ2-7 TRBV6-1 ASSEAQKMSSYEQY
TRBJ2-5 TRBV15 ATSSHRGQRFQETQY
TRBJ1-5 TRBV19 ASSPPIVGSKGQPQH
TRBJ1-4 TRBV4-3 ASSQGQINEKLF
TRBJ2-3 TRBV2 ASWYPDTQY
TRBJ2-1 TRBV12-5 ASGLTGADEQF
TRBJ1-4 TRBV6-1 ASREGRTEKLF